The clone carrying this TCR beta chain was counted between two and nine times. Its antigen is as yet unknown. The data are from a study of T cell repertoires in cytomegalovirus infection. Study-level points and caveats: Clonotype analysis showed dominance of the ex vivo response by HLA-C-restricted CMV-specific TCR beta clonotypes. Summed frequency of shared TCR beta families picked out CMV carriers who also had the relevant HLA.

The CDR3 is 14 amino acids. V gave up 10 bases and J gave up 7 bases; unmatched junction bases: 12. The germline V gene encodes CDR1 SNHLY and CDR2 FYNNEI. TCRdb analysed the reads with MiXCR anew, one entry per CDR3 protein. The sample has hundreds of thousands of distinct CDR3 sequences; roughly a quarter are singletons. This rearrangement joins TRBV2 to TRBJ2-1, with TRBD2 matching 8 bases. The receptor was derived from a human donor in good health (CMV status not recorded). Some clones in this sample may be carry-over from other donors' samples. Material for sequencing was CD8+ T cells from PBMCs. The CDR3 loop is CAIPRTGGPNEQFF. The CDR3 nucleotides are TGTGCCATCCCGAGGACGGGGGGGCCAAATGAGCAGTTCTTC. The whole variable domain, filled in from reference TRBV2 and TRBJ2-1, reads EPEVTQTPSHQVTQMGQEVILRCVPISNHLYFYWYRQILGQKVEFLVSFYNNEISEKSEIFDDQFSVERPDGSNFTLKIRSTKLEDSAMYFCAIPRTGGPNEQFFGPGTRLTVL.